This T cell receptor (beta chain) stems from a study of blood T cell repertoires in COVID-19. Study information: Acute-phase and convalescent COVID-19 samples originated in the United States, Italy and Spain. Sources were T cells, B-cell-depleted T cells, or PBMCs; the material itself was cDNA or gDNA.

CDR1 MGHRA and CDR2 YSYEKL come from the germline V gene. The CDR3 has 17 amino acids. V lost 6 bases to trimming and J lost 0 bases; unmatched junction nucleotides: 5. Original data processing: Amplifying reference gene primers gave estimates of nucleated cell counts. Clones were sequenced by immunoSEQ multiplex PCR, and TCRdb holds only the in-frame ones, with some missing. V and J calls and clone size follow that table, whereas D and trimming were derived from the DNA. The sample carries approximately 210,000 clones, around 82% recorded once. The sequencing input was peripheral blood. The chain is built from TRBV4-1 and TRBJ2-3; TRBD2 aligns across 14 bases. This TCR was sampled from a woman aged 40 to 50 with active or convalescent COVID-19. The CDR3 DNA is TGCGCCAGCAGTCGGACTAGCGGGAGGAGAAGCACAGATACGCAGTATTTT. This encodes CASSRTSGRRSTDTQYF.